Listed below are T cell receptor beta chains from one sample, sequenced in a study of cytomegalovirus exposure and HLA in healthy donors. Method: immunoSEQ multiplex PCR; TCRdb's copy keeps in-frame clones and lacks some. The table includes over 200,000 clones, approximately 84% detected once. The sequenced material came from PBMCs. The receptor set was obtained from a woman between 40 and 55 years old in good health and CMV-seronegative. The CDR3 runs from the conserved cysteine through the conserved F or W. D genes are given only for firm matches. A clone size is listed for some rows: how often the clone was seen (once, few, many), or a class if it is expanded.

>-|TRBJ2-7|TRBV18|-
CASSPGQTRYEQYF
TGTGCCAGCTCACCCGGACAGACCCGGTACGAGCAGTACTTC
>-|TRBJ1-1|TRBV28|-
CASSFGGVGTEAFF
TGTGCCAGCAGTTTTGGAGGGGTTGGCACTGAAGCTTTCTTT
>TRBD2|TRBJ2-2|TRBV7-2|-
CASSALGGDGGELFF
TGTGCCAGCAGTGCTTTGGGGGGGGACGGCGGGGAGCTGTTTTTT
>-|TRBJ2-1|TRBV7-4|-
CAGWPLPLGLPNLRGITEQFF
TGTGCCGGATGGCCCCTTCCCTTAGGACTGCCAAACCTCCGGGGTATTACTGAGCAGTTCTTC
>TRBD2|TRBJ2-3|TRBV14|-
CASSQGLAGLLTDTQYF
TGTGCCAGCAGCCAAGGACTAGCCGGCTTACTCACAGATACGCAGTATTTT
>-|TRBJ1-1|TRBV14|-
CASSQVLRGEAFF
TGTGCCAGCAGCCAAGTATTAAGGGGTGAAGCTTTCTTT
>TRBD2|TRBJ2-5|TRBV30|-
CAWSLGAGGPETQYF
TGTGCCTGGAGTCTTGGAGCGGGGGGGCCGGAGACCCAGTACTTC
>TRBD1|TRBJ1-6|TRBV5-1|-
CASSLRDRAVFNSPLHF
TGCGCCAGCAGCCTCCGGGACAGGGCGGTTTTTAATTCACCCCTCCACTTT
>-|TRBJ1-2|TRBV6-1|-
CASSETGYGYTF
TGTGCCAGCAGTGAAACAGGCTATGGCTACACCTTC
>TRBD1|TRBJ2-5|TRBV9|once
CASSVGTGVQETQYF
TGTGCCAGCAGCGTAGGGACAGGGGTCCAAGAGACCCAGTACTTC
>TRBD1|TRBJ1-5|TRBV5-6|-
CASSLAGGSQPQHF
TGTGCCAGCAGCTTGGCAGGGGGCAGTCAGCCCCAGCATTTT
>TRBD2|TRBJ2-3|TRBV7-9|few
CASSSKGLAGVSTDTQYF
TGTGCCAGCAGCTCCAAGGGACTAGCGGGGGTGAGCACAGATACGCAGTATTTT
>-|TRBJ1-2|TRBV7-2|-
CASSLGAFYGYTF
TGTGCCAGCAGCTTAGGGGCCTTCTATGGCTACACCTTC
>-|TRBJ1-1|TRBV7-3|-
CASSLSPRNTEAFF
TGTGCCAGCAGCTTAAGTCCCAGAAACACTGAAGCTTTCTTT
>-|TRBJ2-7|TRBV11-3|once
CASSSTGLGVYEQYF
TGTGCCAGCAGCTCAACAGGTTTAGGGGTTTACGAGCAGTACTTC
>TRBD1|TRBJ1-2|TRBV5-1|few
CASSLSPGQGQGYTF
TGCGCCAGCAGCTTGTCTCCGGGACAGGGACAGGGCTACACCTTC
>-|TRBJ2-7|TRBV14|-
CASSQDLTDPYEQYF
TGTGCCAGCAGCCAAGATCTTACAGATCCCTACGAGCAGTACTTC
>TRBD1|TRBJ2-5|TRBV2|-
CAGNRGSRETQYF
TGTGCCGGGAACAGGGGGAGCAGGGAGACCCAGTACTTC
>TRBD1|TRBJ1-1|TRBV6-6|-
CASTLRTGKDTEAFF
TGTGCCAGCACCTTGAGGACAGGGAAGGACACTGAAGCTTTCTTT
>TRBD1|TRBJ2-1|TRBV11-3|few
CASSRQGNPLFF
TGTGCCAGCAGCAGACAGGGGAACCCTCTGTTCTTC
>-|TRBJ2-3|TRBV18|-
CASSPKGGRADTQYF
TGTGCCAGCTCTCCGAAGGGGGGGCGAGCAGATACGCAGTATTTT
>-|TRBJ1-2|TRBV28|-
CASSLPAGRYTF
TGTGCCAGCAGTTTACCAGCAGGCCGATACACCTTC
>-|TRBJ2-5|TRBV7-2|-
CASSRGQQETQYF
TGTGCCAGCAGCCGAGGACAGCAAGAGACCCAGTACTTC
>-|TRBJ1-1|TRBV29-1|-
CSVRIVTPEAFF
TGCAGCGTCCGCATAGTTACCCCTGAAGCTTTCTTT
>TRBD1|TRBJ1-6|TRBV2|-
CASRTGRNSYNSPLHF
TGTGCCAGCAGGACAGGGAGAAACTCCTATAATTCACCCCTCCACTTT
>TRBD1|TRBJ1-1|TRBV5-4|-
CASQDRVEMNTEAFF
TGTGCCAGCCAGGACAGGGTCGAGATGAACACTGAAGCTTTCTTT
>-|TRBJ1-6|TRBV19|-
CASSIGQGGSPLHF
TGTGCCAGTAGTATAGGCCAGGGAGGATCACCCCTCCACTTT
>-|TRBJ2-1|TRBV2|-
CASEYGGGSYNEQFF
TGTGCCAGCGAGTACGGAGGCGGTAGCTACAATGAGCAGTTCTTC
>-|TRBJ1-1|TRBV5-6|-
CASSLGSGGSEAFF
TGTGCCAGCAGCCTGGGATCGGGAGGGTCTGAAGCTTTCTTT
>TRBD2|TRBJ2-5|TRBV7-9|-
CASSPTSGGARETQYF
TGTGCCAGCAGCCCCACAAGCGGGGGGGCCCGGGAGACCCAGTACTTC
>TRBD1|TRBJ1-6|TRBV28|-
CASSSWTGMPYNSPLHF
TGTGCCAGCAGTTCCTGGACAGGGATGCCCTATAATTCACCCCTCCACTTT
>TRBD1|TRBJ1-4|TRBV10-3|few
CAISDGTGYREKLFF
TGTGCCATCAGTGATGGGACAGGGTATCGTGAAAAACTGTTTTTT